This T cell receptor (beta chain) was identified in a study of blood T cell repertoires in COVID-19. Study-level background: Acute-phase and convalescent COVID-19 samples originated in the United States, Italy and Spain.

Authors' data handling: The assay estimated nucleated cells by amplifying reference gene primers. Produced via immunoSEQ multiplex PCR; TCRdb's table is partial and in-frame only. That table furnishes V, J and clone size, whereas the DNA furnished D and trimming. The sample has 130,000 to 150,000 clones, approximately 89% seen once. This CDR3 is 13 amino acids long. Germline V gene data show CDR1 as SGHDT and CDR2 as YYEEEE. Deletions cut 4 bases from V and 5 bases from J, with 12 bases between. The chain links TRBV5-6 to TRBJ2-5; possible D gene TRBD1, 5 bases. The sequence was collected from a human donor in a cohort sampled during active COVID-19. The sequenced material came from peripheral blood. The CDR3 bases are TGTGCCAGCAGCGTCAGGGTCTCTGAGACCCAGTACTTC. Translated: CASSVRVSETQYF. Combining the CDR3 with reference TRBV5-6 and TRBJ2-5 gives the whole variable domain DAGVTQSPTHLIKTRGQQVTLRCSPKSGHDTVSWYQQALGQGPQFIFQYYEEEERQRGNFPDRFSGHQFPNYSSELNVNALLLGDSALYLCASSVRVSETQYFGPGTRLLVL.